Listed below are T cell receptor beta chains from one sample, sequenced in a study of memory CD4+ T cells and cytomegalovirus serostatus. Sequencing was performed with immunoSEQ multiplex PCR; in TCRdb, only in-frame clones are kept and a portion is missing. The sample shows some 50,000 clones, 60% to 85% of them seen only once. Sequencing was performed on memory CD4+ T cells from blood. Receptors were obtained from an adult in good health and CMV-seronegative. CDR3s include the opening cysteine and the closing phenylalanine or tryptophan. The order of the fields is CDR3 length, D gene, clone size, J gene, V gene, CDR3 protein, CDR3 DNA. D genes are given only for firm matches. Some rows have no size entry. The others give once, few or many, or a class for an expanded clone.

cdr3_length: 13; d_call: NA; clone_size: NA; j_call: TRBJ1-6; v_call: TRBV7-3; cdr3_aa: CASSLQGRSPLHF; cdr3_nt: TGTGCCAGCAGCTTACAAGGGCGTTCACCCCTCCACTTT
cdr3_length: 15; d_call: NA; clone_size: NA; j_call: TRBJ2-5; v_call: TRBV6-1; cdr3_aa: CASSNRGGTAETQYF; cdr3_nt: TGTGCCAGCAGCAATCGAGGGGGTACGGCGGAGACCCAGTACTTC
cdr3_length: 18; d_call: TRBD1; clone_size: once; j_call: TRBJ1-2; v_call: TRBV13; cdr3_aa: CASSLDSGQGRIMHGYTF; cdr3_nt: TGTGCCAGCAGCTTAGATTCGGGACAGGGGAGGATAATGCATGGCTACACCTTC
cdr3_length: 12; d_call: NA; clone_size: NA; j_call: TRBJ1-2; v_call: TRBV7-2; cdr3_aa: CASRSGVAGYTF; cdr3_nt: TGTGCCAGCAGATCAGGGGTAGCTGGCTACACCTTC
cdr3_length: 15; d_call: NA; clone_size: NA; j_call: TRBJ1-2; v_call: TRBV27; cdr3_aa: CASSLFPGYRYGYTF; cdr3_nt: TGTGCCAGCAGTTTATTTCCAGGTTATAGGTATGGCTACACCTTC
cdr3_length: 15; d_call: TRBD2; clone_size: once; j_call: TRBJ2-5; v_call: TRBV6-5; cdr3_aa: CASTLAGGKGETQYF; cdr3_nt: TGTGCCAGCACTCTAGCGGGGGGCAAGGGAGAGACCCAGTACTTC
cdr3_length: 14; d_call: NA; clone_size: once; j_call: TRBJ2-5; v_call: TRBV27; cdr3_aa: CASSSLGRRETQYF; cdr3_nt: TGTGCCAGCAGTTCCCTCGGGCGTCGGGAGACCCAGTACTTC
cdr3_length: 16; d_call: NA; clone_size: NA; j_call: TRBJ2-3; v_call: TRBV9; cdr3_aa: CASSVAGGQSTDTQYF; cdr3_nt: TGTGCCAGCAGCGTAGCGGGGGGCCAGAGCACAGATACGCAGTATTTT
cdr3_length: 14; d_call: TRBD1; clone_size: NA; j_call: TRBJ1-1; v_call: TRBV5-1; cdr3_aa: CASSWTGDNTEAFF; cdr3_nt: TGCGCCAGCAGCTGGACAGGGGACAACACTGAAGCTTTCTTT
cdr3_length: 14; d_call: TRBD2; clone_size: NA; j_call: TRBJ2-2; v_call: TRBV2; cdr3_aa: CASTVLAGGGELFF; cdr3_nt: TGTGCCAGCACCGTACTAGCGGGGGGCGGGGAGCTGTTTTTT
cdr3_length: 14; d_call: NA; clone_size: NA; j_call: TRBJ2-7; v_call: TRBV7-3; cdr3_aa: CASSSYTGSGEQYF; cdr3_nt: TGTGCCAGCAGCTCCTACACAGGGTCGGGGGAGCAGTACTTC
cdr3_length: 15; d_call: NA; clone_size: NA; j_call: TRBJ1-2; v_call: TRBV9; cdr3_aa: CASSVAIWRTYGYTF; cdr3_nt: TGTGCCAGCAGCGTAGCTATTTGGAGGACCTATGGCTACACCTTC
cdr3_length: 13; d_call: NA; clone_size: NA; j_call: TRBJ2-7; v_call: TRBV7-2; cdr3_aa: CASSPGGGYEQYF; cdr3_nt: TGTGCCAGCAGCCCAGGGGGAGGTTACGAGCAGTACTTC
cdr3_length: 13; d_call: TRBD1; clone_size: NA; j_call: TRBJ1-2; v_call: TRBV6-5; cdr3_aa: CASSPQGKGGYTF; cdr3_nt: TGTGCCAGCAGCCCACAGGGGAAGGGTGGCTACACCTTC
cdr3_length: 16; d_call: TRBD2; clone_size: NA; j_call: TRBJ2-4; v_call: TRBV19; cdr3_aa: CASSIPGGSSDNIQYF; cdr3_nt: TGTGCCAGTAGTATCCCGGGGGGGTCATCAGACAACATTCAGTACTTC
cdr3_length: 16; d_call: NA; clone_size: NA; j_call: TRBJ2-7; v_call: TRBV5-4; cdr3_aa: CASSLEGGEVSYEQYF; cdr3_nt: TGTGCCAGCAGCTTGGAAGGGGGGGAGGTGTCCTACGAGCAGTACTTC
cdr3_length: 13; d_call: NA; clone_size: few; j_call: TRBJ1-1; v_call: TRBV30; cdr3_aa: CAWTKGGNTEAFF; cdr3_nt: TGTGCCTGGACTAAGGGGGGGAACACTGAAGCTTTCTTT
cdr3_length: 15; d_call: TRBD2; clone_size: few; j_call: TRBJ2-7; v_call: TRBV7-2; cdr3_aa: CASSTRWGGAYEQYF; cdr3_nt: TGTGCCAGCAGCACCCGGTGGGGGGGGGCCTACGAGCAGTACTTC
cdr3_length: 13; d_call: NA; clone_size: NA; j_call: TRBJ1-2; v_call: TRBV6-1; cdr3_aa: CASKFRGAEGYTF; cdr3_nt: TGTGCCAGCAAGTTTCGGGGCGCGGAGGGCTACACCTTC
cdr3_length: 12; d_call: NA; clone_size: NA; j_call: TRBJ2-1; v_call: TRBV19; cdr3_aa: CASSTLANEQFF; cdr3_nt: TGTGCCAGTAGTACACTAGCAAATGAGCAGTTCTTC
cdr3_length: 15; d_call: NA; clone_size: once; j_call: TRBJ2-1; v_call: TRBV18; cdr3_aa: CASSPGTNSYNEQFF; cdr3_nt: TGTGCCAGCTCACCGGGGACAAACTCCTACAATGAGCAGTTCTTC
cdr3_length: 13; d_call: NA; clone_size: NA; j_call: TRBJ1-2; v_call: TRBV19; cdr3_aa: CASSKGRDYGYTF; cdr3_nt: TGTGCCAGTAGTAAGGGCAGGGACTATGGCTACACCTTC
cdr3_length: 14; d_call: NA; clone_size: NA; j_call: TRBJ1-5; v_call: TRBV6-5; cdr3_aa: CASSYSGSNQPQHF; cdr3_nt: TGTGCCAGCAGTTACTCGGGTAGCAATCAGCCCCAGCATTTT
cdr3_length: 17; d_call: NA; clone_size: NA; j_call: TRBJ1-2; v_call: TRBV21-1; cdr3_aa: CASSNGPFTITNYGYTF; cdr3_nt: TGTGCCAGCAGCAACGGCCCTTTTACTATAACTAACTATGGCTACACCTTC
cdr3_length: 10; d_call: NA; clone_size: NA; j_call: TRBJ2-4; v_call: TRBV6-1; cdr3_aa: CASRGEVFHF; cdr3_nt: TGTGCCAGCAGGGGAGAGGTCTTCCACTTC
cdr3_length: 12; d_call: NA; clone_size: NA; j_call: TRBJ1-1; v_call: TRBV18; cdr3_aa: CASSLKGAEAFF; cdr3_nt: TGTGCCAGCTCACTAAAGGGGGCTGAAGCTTTCTTT
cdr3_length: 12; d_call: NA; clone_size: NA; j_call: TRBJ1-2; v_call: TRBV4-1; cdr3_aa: CASSHENYGYTF; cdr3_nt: TGCGCCAGCAGCCACGAAAACTATGGCTACACCTTC
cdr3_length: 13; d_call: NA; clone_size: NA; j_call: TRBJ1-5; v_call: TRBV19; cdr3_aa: CASSTRGSGPQHF; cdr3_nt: TGTGCCAGTAGTACGAGGGGGAGTGGGCCCCAGCATTTT
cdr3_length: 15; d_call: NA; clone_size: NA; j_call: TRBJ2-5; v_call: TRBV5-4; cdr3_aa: CASSFPASREETQYF; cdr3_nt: TGTGCCAGCAGCTTTCCCGCCTCAAGGGAAGAGACCCAGTACTTC
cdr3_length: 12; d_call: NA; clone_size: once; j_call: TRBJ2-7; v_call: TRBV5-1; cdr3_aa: CASSRDTYEQYF; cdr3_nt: TGCGCCAGCAGCCGGGACACCTACGAGCAGTACTTC
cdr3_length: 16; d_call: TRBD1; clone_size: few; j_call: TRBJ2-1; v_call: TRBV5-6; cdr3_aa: CASSHGTATSYNEQFF; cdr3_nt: TGTGCCAGCAGCCATGGGACAGCAACAAGTTACAATGAGCAGTTCTTC
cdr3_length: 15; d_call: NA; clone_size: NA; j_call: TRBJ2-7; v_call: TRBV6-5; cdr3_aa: CASSYSGANPYEQYF; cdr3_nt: TGTGCCAGCAGTTACTCAGGGGCGAATCCCTACGAGCAGTACTTC
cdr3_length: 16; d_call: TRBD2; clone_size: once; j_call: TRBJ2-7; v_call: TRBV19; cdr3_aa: CASSPDRGGVSYEQYF; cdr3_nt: TGTGCCAGTAGTCCCGACCGCGGGGGAGTCTCCTACGAGCAGTACTTC
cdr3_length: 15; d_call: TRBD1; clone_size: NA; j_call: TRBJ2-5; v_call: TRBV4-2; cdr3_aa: CASSQTGGSQETQYF; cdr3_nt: TGTGCCAGCAGCCAGACAGGGGGGTCACAAGAGACCCAGTACTTC
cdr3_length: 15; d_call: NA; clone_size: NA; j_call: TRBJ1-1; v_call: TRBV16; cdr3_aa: CASSQSVPGTTEAFF; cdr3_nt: TGTGCCAGCAGCCAATCCGTCCCAGGTACCACTGAAGCTTTCTTT
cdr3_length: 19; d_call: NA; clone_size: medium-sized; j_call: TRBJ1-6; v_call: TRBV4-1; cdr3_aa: CASSQDLVRGTSYNSPLHF; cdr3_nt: TGCGCCAGCAGCCAAGATCTCGTCCGGGGGACCTCCTATAATTCACCCCTCCACTTT
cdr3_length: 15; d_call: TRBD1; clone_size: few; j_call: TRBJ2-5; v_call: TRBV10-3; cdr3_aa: CAISESGTDQETQYF; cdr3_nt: TGTGCCATCAGTGAGTCAGGGACAGACCAAGAGACCCAGTACTTC
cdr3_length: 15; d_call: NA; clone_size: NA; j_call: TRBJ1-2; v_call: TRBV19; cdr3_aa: CASSIPGRRQWGYTF; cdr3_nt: TGTGCCAGTAGTATCCCGGGGAGGCGGCAATGGGGCTACACCTTC
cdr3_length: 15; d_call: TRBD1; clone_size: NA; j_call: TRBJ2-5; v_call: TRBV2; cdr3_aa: CASSVTTGLRETQYF; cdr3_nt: TGTGCCAGCAGTGTGACGACAGGGTTGAGAGAGACCCAGTACTTC
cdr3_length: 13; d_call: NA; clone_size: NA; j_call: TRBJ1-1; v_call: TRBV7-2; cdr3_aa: CASSSMMNTEAFF; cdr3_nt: TGTGCCAGCAGCTCAATGATGAACACTGAAGCTTTCTTT